A single sample is the source of the 5 T cell receptor beta chains below, sequenced in a study of T and B cells in COVID-19 patients. TRB was amplified from around 250-460 ng of blood genomic DNA. TRB rearrangements were amplified by multiplex PCR with BIOMED2 TRB-A/B primers. TCRdb redid the calling of the multiplex PCR reads with MiXCR, one entry per CDR3 protein. The sample shows roughly 8,000 distinct CDR3 sequences, 28% of them seen only once. The sample taken for sequencing was blood. All receptors derive from a human donor who had recovered from COVID-19.

The gene calls are TRBV5-8 and TRBJ2-7; tentatively, D is TRBD1 or TRBD2 (6 bases each). Looked up from germline, CDR1 is SGHTS and CDR2 is YDEGEE. The germline V and J ends were trimmed by 6 bases and 2 bases, with 15 bases remaining between them. The CDR3 covers 14 residues. The CDR3 DNA is TGTGCCAGCACTCTTTGGGGGGCCACCTACGAGCAGTACGTC. It yields the protein CASTLWGATYEQYV.

By share, this clonotype ranks as medium-sized. The chain joins TRBV13 to TRBJ2-1; 16 bases align to TRBD2. The CDR3 runs 15 residues. The junction had 7 bases not matched to a gene; V was cut back by 7 bases and J by 10 bases. Germline V gene data show CDR1 as PRHDT and CDR2 as FYEKMQ (reference sequence). CDR3 DNA sequence: TGTGCCAGCACCCACGGGACTAGCGGGGGGGTAGAGCAGTTCTTC. Its translation: CASTHGTSGGVEQFF.

This clonotype rates as large. V and J are TRBV29-1 and TRBJ2-3; D uncertain. Trimming took 7 bases from V and 2 from J, leaving 7 bases between them. Germline CDR1 SQVTM, CDR2 ANQGSEA. This CDR3 spans 11 amino acids. CDR3 bases: TGCAGCGCCGAGAACACAGATACGCAGTATTTT. Its translation: CSAENTDTQYF.

This chain joins TRBV5-1 and TRBJ2-3, with D perhaps being TRBD1 or TRBD2 (5 bases each). V was trimmed by 3 bases and J by 1 base, leaving 9 bases between them. The CDR3 contains 14 residues. Germline assignment: CDR1 SGHRS and CDR2 YFSETQ. CDR3 nucleotide sequence: TGCGCCAGCAGCTCAACGGGGCGCACAGATACGCAGTATTTT. It codes for CASSSTGRTDTQYF.

This chain links TRBV24-1 with TRBJ2-1; maybe TRBD2 (5 bases). Trimming shortened V by 1 base and J by 7 bases, and 7 bases separated the two germline ends. The CDR3 length is 13 residues. Germline V gene sequence: CDR1 KGHDR, CDR2 SFDVKD. CDR3 bases: TGTGCCACCAGTGATTTCCTAGCAAATGAGCAGTTCTTC. This codes for CATSDFLANEQFF.